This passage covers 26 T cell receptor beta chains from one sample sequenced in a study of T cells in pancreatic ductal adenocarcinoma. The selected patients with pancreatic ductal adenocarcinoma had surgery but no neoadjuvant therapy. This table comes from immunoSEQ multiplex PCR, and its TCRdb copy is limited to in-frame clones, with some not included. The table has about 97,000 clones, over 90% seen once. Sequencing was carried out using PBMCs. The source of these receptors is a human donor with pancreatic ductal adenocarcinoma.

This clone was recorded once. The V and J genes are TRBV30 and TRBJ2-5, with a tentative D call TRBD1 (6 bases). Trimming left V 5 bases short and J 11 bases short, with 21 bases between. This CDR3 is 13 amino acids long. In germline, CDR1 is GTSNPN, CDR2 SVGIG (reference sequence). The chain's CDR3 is CAWSRQGSQAQYF. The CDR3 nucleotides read TGTGCCTGGTCCCGGCAGGGGTCCCAGGCACAGTACTTC.

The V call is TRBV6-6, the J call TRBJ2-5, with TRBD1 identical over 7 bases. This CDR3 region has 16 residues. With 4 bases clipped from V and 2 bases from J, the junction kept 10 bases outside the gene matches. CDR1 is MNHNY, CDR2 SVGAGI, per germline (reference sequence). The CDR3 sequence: CASSSARGGIQETQYF. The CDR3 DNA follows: TGTGCCAGCAGTTCTGCAAGAGGGGGCATACAAGAGACCCAGTACTTC.

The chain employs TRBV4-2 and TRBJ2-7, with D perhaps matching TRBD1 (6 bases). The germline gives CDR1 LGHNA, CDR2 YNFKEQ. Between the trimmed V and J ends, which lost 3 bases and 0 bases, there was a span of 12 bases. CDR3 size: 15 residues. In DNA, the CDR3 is TGTGCCAGCAGCCATGGACAGTGGGACTCCTACGAGCAGTACTTC. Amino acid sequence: CASSHGQWDSYEQYF.

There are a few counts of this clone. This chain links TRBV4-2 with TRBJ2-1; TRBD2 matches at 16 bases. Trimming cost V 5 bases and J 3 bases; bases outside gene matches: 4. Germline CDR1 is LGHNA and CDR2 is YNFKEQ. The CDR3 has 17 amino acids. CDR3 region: CASSSGLAGGGYNEQFF. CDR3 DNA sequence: TGTGCCAGCAGCTCGGGACTAGCGGGAGGGGGCTACAATGAGCAGTTCTTC.

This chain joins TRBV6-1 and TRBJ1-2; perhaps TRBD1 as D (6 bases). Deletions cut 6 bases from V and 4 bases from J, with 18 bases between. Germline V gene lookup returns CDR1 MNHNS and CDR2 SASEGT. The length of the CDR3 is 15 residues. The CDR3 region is CASRRGNPESYGYTF. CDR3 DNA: TGTGCCAGCAGGAGGGGGAACCCAGAGTCCTATGGCTACACCTTC.

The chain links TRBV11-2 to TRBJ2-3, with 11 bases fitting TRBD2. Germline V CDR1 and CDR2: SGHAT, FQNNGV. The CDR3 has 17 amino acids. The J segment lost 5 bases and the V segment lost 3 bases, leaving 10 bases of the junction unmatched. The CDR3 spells CASSFSTTSGSGDTQYF. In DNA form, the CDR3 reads TGTGCCAGCAGCTTCTCTACCACTAGCGGGAGTGGAGATACGCAGTATTTT.

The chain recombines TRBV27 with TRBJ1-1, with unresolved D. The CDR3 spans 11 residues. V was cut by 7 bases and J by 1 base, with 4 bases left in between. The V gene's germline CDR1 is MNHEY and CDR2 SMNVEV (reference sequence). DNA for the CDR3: TGTGCCAGCACTAAGAACACTGAAGCTTTCTTT. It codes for CASTKNTEAFF.

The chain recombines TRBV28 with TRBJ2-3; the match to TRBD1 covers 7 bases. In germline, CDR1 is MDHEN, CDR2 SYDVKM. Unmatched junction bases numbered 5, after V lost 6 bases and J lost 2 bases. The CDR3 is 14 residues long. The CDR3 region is CASRYRGNTDTQYF. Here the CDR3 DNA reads TGTGCCAGCAGGTACAGGGGAAACACAGATACGCAGTATTTT.

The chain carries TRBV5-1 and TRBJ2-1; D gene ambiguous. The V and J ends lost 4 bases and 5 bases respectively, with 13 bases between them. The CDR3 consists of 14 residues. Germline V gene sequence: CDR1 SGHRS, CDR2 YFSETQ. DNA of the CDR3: TGCGCCAGCAGCCTTACTCCCGAGGACAATGAGCAGTTCTTC. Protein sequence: CASSLTPEDNEQFF. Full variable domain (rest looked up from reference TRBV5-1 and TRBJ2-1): KAGVTQTPRYLIKTRGQQVTLSCSPISGHRSVSWYQQTPGQGLQFLFEYFSETQRNKGNFPGRFSGRQFSNSRSEMNVSTLELGDSALYLCASSLTPEDNEQFFGPGTRLTVL.

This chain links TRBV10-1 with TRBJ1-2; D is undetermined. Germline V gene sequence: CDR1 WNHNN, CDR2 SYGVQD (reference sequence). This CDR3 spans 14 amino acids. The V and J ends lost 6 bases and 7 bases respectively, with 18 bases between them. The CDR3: CASSVEEKGLGYTF. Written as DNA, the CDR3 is TGCGCCAGCAGCGTGGAGGAGAAAGGTCTTGGCTACACCTTC.

The CDR3 here is CASSLKPPTGKETQYF. CDR3 bases: TGTGCCAGCAGCTTAAAGCCCCCGACAGGGAAGGAGACCCAGTACTTC. This chain joins TRBV7-6 and TRBJ2-5; 7 positions agree with TRBD1. This CDR3 is built from 16 residues. Germline lookup yields CDR1 SGHVS and CDR2 FNYEAQ. The junction had 11 bases not matched to a gene; V was cut back by 2 bases and J by 5 bases.

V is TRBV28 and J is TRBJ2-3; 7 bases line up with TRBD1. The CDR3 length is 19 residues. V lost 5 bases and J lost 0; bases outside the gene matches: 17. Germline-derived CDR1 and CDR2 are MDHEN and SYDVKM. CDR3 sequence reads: CASSRDSFPDTTSTDTQYF. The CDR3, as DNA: TGTGCCAGCAGTCGGGACAGCTTTCCTGACACTACTAGCACAGATACGCAGTATTTT.

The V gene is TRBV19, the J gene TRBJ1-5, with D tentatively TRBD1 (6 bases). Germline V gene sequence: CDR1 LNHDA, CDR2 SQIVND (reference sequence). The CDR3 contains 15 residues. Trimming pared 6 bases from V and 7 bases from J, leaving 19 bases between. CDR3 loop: CASSPQNGGWQPQHF. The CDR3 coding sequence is TGTGCCAGTAGCCCGCAAAATGGGGGCTGGCAGCCCCAGCATTTT.

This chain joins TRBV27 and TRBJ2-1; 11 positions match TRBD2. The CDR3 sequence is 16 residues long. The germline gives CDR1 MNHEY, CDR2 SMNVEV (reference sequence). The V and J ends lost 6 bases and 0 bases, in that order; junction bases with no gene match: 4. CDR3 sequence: CASSGLAGPSYNEQFF. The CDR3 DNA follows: TGTGCCAGCAGCGGACTAGCGGGCCCCTCCTACAATGAGCAGTTCTTC.

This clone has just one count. The CDR3 bases are TGTGCCTCCAACCAGGTTCCCGGTAACGCGCAGTATTTT. This encodes CASNQVPGNAQYF. V gene TRBV30 combines with J gene TRBJ2-3, with D unresolved. Germline values: CDR1 GTSNPN, CDR2 SVGIG (reference sequence). CDR3 length equals 13 residues. V was trimmed by 7 bases and J by 10 bases, leaving 21 bases between them.

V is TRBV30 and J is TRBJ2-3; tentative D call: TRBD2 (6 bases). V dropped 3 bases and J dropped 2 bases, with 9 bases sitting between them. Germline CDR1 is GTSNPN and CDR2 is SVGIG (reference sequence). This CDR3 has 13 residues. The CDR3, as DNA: TGTGCCTGGAGCAGCGGGTCCACAGATACGCAGTATTTT. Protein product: CAWSSGSTDTQYF.

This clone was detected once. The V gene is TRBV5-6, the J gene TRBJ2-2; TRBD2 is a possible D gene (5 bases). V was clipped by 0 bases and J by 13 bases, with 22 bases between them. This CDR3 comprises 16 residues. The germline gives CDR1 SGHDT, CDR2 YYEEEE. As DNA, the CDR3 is TGTGCCAGCAGCTTGGCGGCGCTTAGCCGGGCCGAGGGGCTGTTTTTT. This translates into CASSLAALSRAEGLFF. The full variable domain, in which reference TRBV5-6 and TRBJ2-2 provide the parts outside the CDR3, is DAGVTQSPTHLIKTRGQQVTLRCSPKSGHDTVSWYQQALGQGPQFIFQYYEEEERQRGNFPDRFSGHQFPNYSSELNVNALLLGDSALYLCASSLAALSRAEGLFFGEGSRLTVL.

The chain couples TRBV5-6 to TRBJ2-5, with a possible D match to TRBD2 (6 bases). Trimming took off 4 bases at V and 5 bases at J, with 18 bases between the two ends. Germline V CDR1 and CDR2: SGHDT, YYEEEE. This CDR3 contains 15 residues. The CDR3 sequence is CASSRIAEEGETQYF. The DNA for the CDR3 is TGTGCCAGCAGCCGGATAGCGGAGGAGGGGGAGACCCAGTACTTC.

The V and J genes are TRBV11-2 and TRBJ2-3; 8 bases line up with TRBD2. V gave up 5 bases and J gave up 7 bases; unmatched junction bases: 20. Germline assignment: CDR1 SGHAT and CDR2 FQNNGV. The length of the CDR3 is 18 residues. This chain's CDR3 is CASSGVAGLREGKNTQYF. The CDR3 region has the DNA TGTGCCAGCAGCGGGGTAGCGGGACTACGGGAGGGCAAAAATACGCAGTATTTT.

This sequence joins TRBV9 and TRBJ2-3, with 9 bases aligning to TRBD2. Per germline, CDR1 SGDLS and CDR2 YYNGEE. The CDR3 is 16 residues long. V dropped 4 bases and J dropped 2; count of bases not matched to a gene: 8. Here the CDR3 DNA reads TGTGCCAGCAGCCTCCGGACTAGCGCTTACACAGATACGCAGTATTTT. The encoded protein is CASSLRTSAYTDTQYF.

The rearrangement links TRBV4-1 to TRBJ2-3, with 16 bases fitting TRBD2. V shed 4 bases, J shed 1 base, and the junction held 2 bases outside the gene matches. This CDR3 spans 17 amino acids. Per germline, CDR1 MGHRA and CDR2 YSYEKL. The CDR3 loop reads CASSRGTSGRGTDTQYF. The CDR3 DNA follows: TGCGCCAGCAGCCGTGGGACTAGCGGGAGGGGCACAGATACGCAGTATTTT.

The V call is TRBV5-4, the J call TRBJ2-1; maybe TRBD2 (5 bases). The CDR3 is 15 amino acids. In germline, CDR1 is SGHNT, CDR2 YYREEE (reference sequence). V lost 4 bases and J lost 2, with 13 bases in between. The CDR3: CASSLTIGPYNEQFF. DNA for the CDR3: TGTGCCAGCAGCCTGACTATAGGACCCTACAATGAGCAGTTCTTC.

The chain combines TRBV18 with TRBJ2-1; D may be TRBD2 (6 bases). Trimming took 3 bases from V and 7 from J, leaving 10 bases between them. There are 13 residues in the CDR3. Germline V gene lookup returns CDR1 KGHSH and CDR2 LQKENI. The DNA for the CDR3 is TGTGCCAGCTCACCCCGGGGGAGGAATGAGCAGTTCTTC. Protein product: CASSPRGRNEQFF.

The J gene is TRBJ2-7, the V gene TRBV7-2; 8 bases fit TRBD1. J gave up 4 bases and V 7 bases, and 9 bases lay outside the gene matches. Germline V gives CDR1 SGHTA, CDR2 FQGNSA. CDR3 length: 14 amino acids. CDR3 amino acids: CASNSWTGQYEQYF. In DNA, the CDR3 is TGTGCCAGCAACTCGTGGACAGGGCAATACGAGCAGTACTTC.

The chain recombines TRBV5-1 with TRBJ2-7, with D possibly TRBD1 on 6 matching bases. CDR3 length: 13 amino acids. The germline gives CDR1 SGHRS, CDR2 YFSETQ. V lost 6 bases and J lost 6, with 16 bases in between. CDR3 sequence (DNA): TGCGCCAGCACTTACCAGGGGACGGGCGAGCAGTACTTC. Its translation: CASTYQGTGEQYF. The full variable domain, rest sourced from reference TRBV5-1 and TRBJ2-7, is KAGVTQTPRYLIKTRGQQVTLSCSPISGHRSVSWYQQTPGQGLQFLFEYFSETQRNKGNFPGRFSGRQFSNSRSEMNVSTLELGDSALYLCASTYQGTGEQYFGPGTRLTVT.

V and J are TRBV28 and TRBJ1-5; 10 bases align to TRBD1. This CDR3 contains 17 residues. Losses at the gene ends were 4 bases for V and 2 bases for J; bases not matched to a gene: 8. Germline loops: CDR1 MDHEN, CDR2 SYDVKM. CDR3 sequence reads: CASSSSGQGVGNQPQHF. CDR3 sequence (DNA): TGTGCCAGCAGTTCGAGTGGACAGGGGGTGGGCAATCAGCCCCAGCATTTT. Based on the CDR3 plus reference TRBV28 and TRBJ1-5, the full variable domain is DVKVTQSSRYLVKRTGEKVFLECVQDMDHENMFWYRQDPGLGLRLIYFSYDVKMKEKGDIPEGYSVSREKKERFSLILESASTNQTSMYLCASSSSGQGVGNQPQHFGDGTRLSIL.